Below are 24 T cell receptor beta chains sequenced from a single sample in a study of CDR3 diversity in severe acne. TCRdb analysed the PCR reads with MiXCR anew, one entry per CDR3 protein. The table shows more than 85,000 distinct CDR3 sequences, with 45% to 55% occurring only once. The source material was blood. The receptors were sampled from a male donor in good health, serving as a control.

Remarks on this clonotype: Because the CDR3's place on the DNA is in doubt, the DNA is left out and the CDR3 is given as listed by TCRdb. The chain carries TRBV20-1 and TRBJ1-3; the D call in the table, TRBD1, was not verified against the DNA. Counting both end residues, the CDR3 totals 23 amino acids. Germline CDR1 is DFQATT and CDR2 is SNEGSKA (reference sequence). This CDR3 is CSAAISGTGDSKLFFGSGNTIYF.

The chain combines TRBV7-8 with TRBJ1-2, with a weak D call TRBD1 (5 bases). Germline V CDR1 and CDR2: SGHVS, FQNEAQ. The CDR3 spans 13 residues. V lost 1 base and J lost 5, with 8 bases in between. The CDR3 region is CASSLGQLYGYTF. The CDR3 nucleotides read TGTGCCAGCAGCTTAGGACAGTTATATGGCTACACCTTC.

This clonotype was counted at least ten times. The chain uses TRBV25-1 and TRBJ2-3, with 11 bases aligning to TRBD2. This CDR3 region has 16 residues. The germline V gene encodes CDR1 MGHDK and CDR2 SYGVNS. Unmatched junction bases numbered 5, after V lost 6 bases and J lost 0 bases. CDR3 sequence: CASSSVAGGSTDTQYF. The CDR3 DNA follows: TGTGCCAGCAGCTCCGTAGCGGGGGGGAGCACAGATACGCAGTATTTT.

Details on this clonotype: Mismatch with germline at one junction end may stem from a read error. This chain links TRBV11-2 with TRBJ1-3; D unresolved. Germline V CDR1 and CDR2: SGHAT, FQNNGV. The CDR3 runs 15 residues. The CDR3 sequence is CASSLLSFSGNTIHF. CDR3 nucleotides: TGTGCCAGCAGCCTTCTCTCCTTTTCTGGAAACACCATACATTTT.

The table lists this clonotype with a few counts. The J gene is TRBJ1-1, the V gene TRBV10-3, with D uncertain. The CDR3 spans 13 residues. V dropped 5 bases and J dropped 3 bases, with 10 bases sitting between them. Germline-derived CDR1 and CDR2 are ENHRY and SYGVKD. The CDR3 reads CAISFSDDTEAFF. The CDR3 DNA sequence: TGTGCCATCAGTTTTTCGGACGACACTGAAGCTTTCTTT.

Notes on this clonotype: A much larger clone is a single base away; this may be a read error. The V gene is TRBV5-1, the J gene TRBJ2-5, with D hard to call. Germline CDR1 is SGHRS and CDR2 is YFSETQ. The CDR3 totals 11 residues. Here the CDR3 DNA reads TGCGTCAGCAGCTGGAAAGAGACCCAGTACTTC. Its translation: CVSSWKETQYF.

The chain is built from TRBV20-1 and TRBJ2-1; tentative D call: TRBD2 (6 bases). Trimming pared 6 bases from V and 0 bases from J, leaving 18 bases between. In germline, CDR1 is DFQATT, CDR2 SNEGSKA (reference sequence). The CDR3 length is 16 residues. The CDR3, as DNA: TGCAGTGCCCACCCCGGGACTTGGAGCTCCTACAATGAGCAGTTCTTC. Translating it yields CSAHPGTWSSYNEQFF.

This clonotype appeared a few times. V gene TRBV10-3 combines with J gene TRBJ2-7, with D perhaps matching TRBD2 (5 bases). The CDR3 runs 11 residues. Germline V gene lookup returns CDR1 ENHRY and CDR2 SYGVKD. Trimming took off 4 bases at V and 6 bases at J, with 7 bases between the two ends. Here the CDR3 DNA reads TGTGCCATCAGTGTAGGAGGCGAGCAGTACTTC. Translation gives CAISVGGEQYF.

Regarding this clonotype: The junction does not match germline at one end; this may be a read error. The gene calls are TRBV7-7 and TRBJ1-5; unclear D gene. Per the germline V gene, CDR1 is SSHAT and CDR2 is FNYEAQ (reference sequence). The CDR3 has 13 residues. The CDR3 nucleotides are TGTGCTAGCAGCCTCGACCTTGGGCAGCCCCAGCATTTT. Residues: CASSLDLGQPQHF.

This clonotype was seen a few times. The V call is TRBV5-1, the J call TRBJ2-6, with a tentative D call TRBD1 (5 bases). The V and J ends lost 4 bases and 0 bases respectively, with 11 bases between them. This CDR3 is 16 amino acids long. CDR1 is SGHRS and CDR2 is YFSETQ in the germline V gene. Here the CDR3 DNA reads TGCGCCAGCAGCCCGACAGTTAGCTCTGGGGCCAACGTCCTGACTTTC. This translates into CASSPTVSSGANVLTF.

Written as DNA, the CDR3 is TGTGCCAGCAGTTTTCGCGGGGCGGGAGGGAACACTGAAGCTTTCTTT. It specifies CASSFRGAGGNTEAFF. The chain recombines TRBV27 with TRBJ1-1; D is possibly TRBD1 (5 bases). The germline V and J ends were trimmed by 3 bases and 1 base, with 15 bases remaining between them. Per germline, CDR1 MNHEY and CDR2 SMNVEV (reference sequence). The CDR3 runs 16 residues.

The chain employs TRBV6-1 and TRBJ1-2; no clear D. CDR1 and CDR2 (germline): MNHNS, SASEGT. This CDR3 contains 15 residues. V lost 5 bases and J lost 2, with 15 bases in between. Here the CDR3 reads CASSYAPAENYGYTF. The DNA for the CDR3 is TGTGCCAGCAGTTACGCCCCGGCAGAGAACTATGGCTACACCTTC.

This chain joins TRBV7-9 and TRBJ2-1; D possibly uses TRBD1 or TRBD2 (7 bases each). Trimming took off 8 bases at V and 2 bases at J, with 25 bases between the two ends. Germline V gene lookup returns CDR1 SEHNR and CDR2 FQNEAQ (reference sequence). The CDR3 length is 18 residues. Here the CDR3 DNA reads TGTGCCAGCGATAGTAGGGGACAGATAGCGGGTGCCTACAATGAGCAGTTCTTC. Translation: CASDSRGQIAGAYNEQFF. The complete variable domain, with remaining parts taken from reference TRBV7-9 and TRBJ2-1, reads DTGVSQNPRHKITKRGQNVTFRCDPISEHNRLYWYRQTLGQGPEFLTYFQNEAQLEKSRLLSDRFSAERPKGSFSTLEIQRTEQGDSAMYLCASDSRGQIAGAYNEQFFGPGTRLTVL.

The chain couples TRBV20-1 to TRBJ2-7, with D tentatively TRBD1 (5 bases). The germline gives CDR1 DFQATT, CDR2 SNEGSKA (reference sequence). The CDR3 runs to 14 residues. V gave up 6 bases and J gave up 4 bases, with 19 bases separating them. The CDR3 DNA is TGCAGTGCCAGCAGTCCCGCAGGGCAGTACGAGCAGTACTTC. Encoded protein: CSASSPAGQYEQYF.

V and J are TRBV20-1 and TRBJ2-3, with 7 bases identical to TRBD2. Trimming at V came to 3 bases and at J to 4 bases, leaving 10 bases not matched to a gene. Germline CDR1 is DFQATT and CDR2 is SNEGSKA (reference sequence). The CDR3 runs 15 residues. For the CDR3, the DNA is TGCAGTGCTAGTTCCAGCGGGGCCAGGGCAGATACGCAGTATTTT. Protein product: CSASSSGARADTQYF.

This chain connects TRBV5-6 to TRBJ2-7; tentative D call: TRBD1 (5 bases). This CDR3 region has 14 residues. Per the germline V gene, CDR1 is SGHDT and CDR2 is YYEEEE. The V and J ends lost 6 bases and 2 bases respectively, with 15 bases between them. CDR3 nucleotides: TGTGCCAGCACCCCCCCAGGGAATCCCTACGAGCAGTACTTC. Its translation is CASTPPGNPYEQYF.

This clonotype was found many times. V is TRBV12-3 or TRBV12-4 and J is TRBJ2-1; possibly TRBD1 for D (6 bases). Trimming left V 10 bases short and J 6 bases short, with 13 bases between. The CDR3 contains 12 residues. Here the CDR3 DNA reads TGTGCCACAAGACAGGAAACCAATGAGCAGTTCTTC. Translation: CATRQETNEQFF.

Note on this clonotype: The DNA is left out, because the CDR3 cannot be placed on it with certainty; the CDR3 is given as TCRdb lists it. The chain carries TRBV7-2 and TRBJ2-7; no DNA check was done on the table's D call, TRBD1. CDR1 is SGHTA and CDR2 is FQGNSA in the germline V gene. The CDR3 contains 20 residues when both ends are counted. This CDR3 reads CASSFYICSARGQGAREQYF.

The J gene is TRBJ2-7, the V gene TRBV2; 7 bases align to TRBD2. The CDR3 is made up of 11 amino acids. V trimming: 10 bases; J trimming: 7 bases; junction bases outside the gene matches: 7. The germline V gene encodes CDR1 SNHLY and CDR2 FYNNEI. CDR3 sequence (DNA): TGTGCCACAGTCCTGGGGGGGGAGCAGTACTTC. It is translated as CATVLGGEQYF.

This clonotype was seen ten or more times. The V gene is TRBV20-1, the J gene TRBJ1-6, with TRBD1 identical over 7 bases. The CDR3 consists of 15 residues. Per germline, CDR1 DFQATT and CDR2 SNEGSKA (reference sequence). J was trimmed by 3 bases and V by 5 bases; bases with no gene match: 7. The CDR3 reads CSALQGVGYNSPLHF. CDR3 coding DNA: TGCAGTGCTCTCCAGGGGGTGGGCTATAATTCACCCCTCCACTTT.

Note on this clonotype: Given the absence of the conserved phenylalanine or tryptophan at the CDR3 end, a read error is likely. The DNA is left out, because the CDR3 cannot be placed on it with certainty; the CDR3 is given as TCRdb lists it. The chain carries TRBV6-4 and TRBJ2-7; the D call of TRBD2 is as the table states it, not checked on the DNA. Germline V CDR1 and CDR2: MRHNA, SNTAGT. The CDR3 is 19 amino acids long, termini counted. CDR3 amino acids: CASSYAGTSGPSRSPTSST.

This clonotype was seen at least ten times. The chain employs TRBV5-1 and TRBJ1-1; a possible D gene is TRBD1 (5 bases). Germline assignment: CDR1 SGHRS and CDR2 YFSETQ. Trimming pared 3 bases from V and 1 base from J, leaving 10 bases between. The length of the CDR3 is 14 residues. In DNA form, the CDR3 reads TGCGCCAGCAGCTCCGGGACGTCGAACACTGAAGCTTTCTTT. This codes for CASSSGTSNTEAFF.

This clonotype was observed many times. The rearrangement joins TRBV6-5 to TRBJ1-2; D is unresolved. Germline V gene data show CDR1 as MNHEY and CDR2 as SVGAGI. Trimming shortened V by 6 bases and J by 8 bases, and 16 bases separated the two germline ends. The CDR3 totals 13 residues. The CDR3 loop is CASSQPRVGGYTF. CDR3 nucleotides: TGTGCCAGCAGCCAGCCGAGGGTTGGGGGCTACACCTTC.

This clonotype was counted many times. This chain joins TRBV6-5 and TRBJ2-7, with 11 bases aligning to TRBD1. The CDR3 contains 15 residues. Germline V gene data show CDR1 as MNHEY and CDR2 as SVGAGI. Trimming cost V 6 bases and J 6 bases; bases outside gene matches: 10. The DNA of the CDR3 is TGTGCCAGCAGACGACTCCGGGACAGGGGGACCGAGCAGTACTTC. It encodes CASRRLRDRGTEQYF.